This T cell receptor (beta chain) emerged from a study of PD-1 blockade in mismatch repair-deficient tumors. The germline V gene encodes CDR1 SGHNT and CDR2 YYREEE (reference sequence). The J segment lost 9 bases and the V segment lost 4 bases, leaving 11 bases of the junction unmatched. There are 15 residues in the CDR3. Profiled with immunoSEQ multiplex PCR; TCRdb holds only in-frame clones, not every one. Among 80,000 to 130,000 clones listed, approximately 83% were seen once. The TCR sequence derives from an adult with mismatch repair-deficient cancer. Sequenced here: peripheral blood, sampled roughly 36 weeks after starting pembrolizumab. The rearrangement uses TRBV5-4 and TRBJ2-7; 12 bases match TRBD2. CDR3 sequence reads: CASSQQGLAGSGQYF. In DNA form, the CDR3 reads TGTGCCAGCAGCCAGCAGGGACTAGCGGGCTCAGGGCAGTACTTC.